These 8 T cell receptor beta chains were all obtained from the same sample, sequenced in a study of blood T cells in healthy people across ages. The second PCR ran roughly 6 to 12 cycles with a sample-barcoded 5' primer and J-beta primers. TCRdb re-analysed the 5' RACE reads in MiXCR, keeping a single row per CDR3 protein. Of over 1.5 million distinct CDR3 sequences detected, less than 50% appear once; the ten largest clones hold less than 2.5%. What was sequenced was blood. These receptors came from a woman aged 40 to 55 in good health.

The rearrangement joins TRBV5-1 to TRBJ1-6, with TRBD1 matching 11 bases. Trimming cost V 4 bases and J 3 bases; bases outside gene matches: 6. The V gene's germline CDR1 is SGHRS and CDR2 YFSETQ. The CDR3 has 17 amino acids. CDR3 sequence: CASSTGQGAYYNSPLHF. The DNA for the CDR3 is TGCGCCAGCAGCACCGGACAGGGGGCTTACTATAATTCACCCCTCCACTTT.

The chain couples TRBV7-9 to TRBJ1-1, with 9 bases lining up with TRBD1. The J segment lost 6 bases and the V segment lost 4 bases, leaving 9 bases of the junction unmatched. There are 15 residues in the CDR3. Germline CDR1 SEHNR, CDR2 FQNEAQ (reference sequence). CDR3 amino acids: CASSSRQGDRAEAFF. The CDR3, as DNA: TGTGCCAGCAGCTCCCGACAGGGGGACAGGGCTGAAGCTTTCTTT.

The V call is TRBV15, the J call TRBJ2-4, with 9 bases identical to TRBD1. V dropped 0 bases and J dropped 13; count of bases not matched to a gene: 13. This CDR3 is 16 amino acids long. Looked up from germline, CDR1 is LNHNV and CDR2 is YYDKDF (reference sequence). CDR3 sequence reads: CATSRETGGWEEAQYF. The CDR3 nucleotides read TGTGCCACCAGCAGAGAAACAGGGGGCTGGGAAGAGGCCCAGTACTTC.

This clonotype was seen only a few times. This rearrangement joins TRBV7-2 to TRBJ2-4, with D tentatively TRBD1 (5 bases). Trimming stripped 1 base from V and 8 bases from J, with 12 bases between. The CDR3 has 14 residues. Germline assignment: CDR1 SGHTA and CDR2 FQGNSA. The CDR3 sequence is CASSLDSRVHIQYF. The CDR3 DNA follows: TGTGCCAGCAGCTTAGATTCCAGGGTTCACATTCAGTACTTC. The full variable domain, in which reference TRBV7-2 and TRBJ2-4 provide the parts outside the CDR3, is GAGVSQSPSNKVTEKGKDVELRCDPISGHTALYWYRQSLGQGLEFLIYFQGNSAPDKSGLPSDRFSAERTGGSVSTLTIQRTQQEDSAVYLCASSLDSRVHIQYFGAGTRLSVL.

This clonotype was detected a few times. This chain joins TRBV6-5 and TRBJ2-5, with 7 bases matching TRBD1. The germline V gene has CDR1 MNHEY and CDR2 SVGAGI. The CDR3 length is 16 residues. Trimming took 0 bases from V and 1 from J; bases not matched to a gene: 5. The CDR3 protein is CASSYSTGTAQETQYF. The CDR3 DNA is TGTGCCAGCAGTTACTCGACCGGGACAGCCCAAGAGACCCAGTACTTC.

This clonotype was recorded many times. V is TRBV20-1 and J is TRBJ2-5, with D maybe TRBD2 (5 bases). CDR1 and CDR2 from the germline V gene are DFQATT and SNEGSKA (reference sequence). The V and J ends lost 6 bases and 7 bases respectively, with 21 bases between them. The length of the CDR3 is 14 residues. CDR3 bases: TGCAGTGCCTCCGGGGTAGGGAGCGGCGGGACCCAGTACTTC. As protein: CSASGVGSGGTQYF.

The chain recombines TRBV10-3 with TRBJ2-1; tentatively, D is TRBD1 or TRBD2 (7 bases each). Trimming stripped 9 bases from V and 1 base from J, with 13 bases between. Germline V gives CDR1 ENHRY, CDR2 SYGVKD. The CDR3 loop spans 14 amino acids. CDR3 sequence: CAISQGGSYNEQFF. In nucleotides, the CDR3 is TGTGCCATAAGTCAGGGGGGGTCCTACAATGAGCAGTTCTTC.

The gene calls are TRBV10-3 and TRBJ2-7; weak D call: TRBD2 (6 bases). CDR3 length: 13 amino acids. The V end was cut by 3 bases, the J end by 3 bases, with 9 bases between. Germline lookup yields CDR1 ENHRY and CDR2 SYGVKD. DNA for the CDR3: TGTGCCATCAGTGAACTAGCATACTACGAGCAGTACTTC. Translation gives CAISELAYYEQYF.